The T cell receptor beta chain described here comes from a study of blood T cell repertoires in COVID-19. TCRdb keeps only in-frame clones here, not all; method: immunoSEQ multiplex PCR. The top ten clones hold around 5.5% of a sample with approximately 250,000 clones, under 85% of them seen once. The germline CDR1 and CDR2 sequences are MDHEN and SYDVKM. This CDR3 region has 16 residues. The J segment lost 4 bases and the V segment lost 5 bases, leaving 8 bases of the junction unmatched. The sequence derives from a human donor in a cohort sampled during active COVID-19. Sequenced sample: peripheral blood. The chain couples TRBV28 to TRBJ2-1; 10 nucleotides line up with TRBD2. The CDR3, as DNA: TGTGCCAGCAGTCGCCTCCCGGGACTAGCGTACAATGAGCAGTTCTTC. It translates to CASSRLPGLAYNEQFF. The complete variable domain, with remaining parts taken from reference TRBV28 and TRBJ2-1, reads DVKVTQSSRYLVKRTGEKVFLECVQDMDHENMFWYRQDPGLGLRLIYFSYDVKMKEKGDIPEGYSVSREKKERFSLILESASTNQTSMYLCASSRLPGLAYNEQFFGPGTRLTVL.